Below are 5 T cell receptor beta chains sequenced from a single sample in a study of post-analysis software for immune sequencing data. Incorporated into the TCR beta cDNA libraries were unique molecular identifiers, which served to reduce PCR and sequencing biases. TCRdb passed the PCR reads through MiXCR, listing each CDR3 protein once. The table lists roughly 700,000 distinct CDR3 sequences, roughly 30% of them singletons. Their antigens remain unidentified. General study points: Patients used roughly five TRBV segments, including TRBV5-6, TRBV5-1 and TRBV20-1, more often than controls.

Sequencing was performed on blood. Source of these receptors: a girl between 5 and 17 years old with multiple sclerosis.

The V gene is TRBV7-2, the J gene TRBJ2-7, with D uncertain. Trimming left V 5 bases short and J 5 bases short, with 25 bases between. Germline values: CDR1 SGHTA, CDR2 FQGNSA. CDR3 length: 17 amino acids. This chain's CDR3 is CASSPSPLSDPWNEQYF. In DNA, the CDR3 is TGTGCCAGCAGCCCAAGCCCCTTGTCGGATCCCTGGAACGAGCAGTACTTC.

The sample holds a few counts of this clonotype. The V and J genes are TRBV5-1 and TRBJ2-1; D tentatively fits TRBD1 or TRBD2 (6 bases each). Germline V gives CDR1 SGHRS, CDR2 YFSETQ. Trimming took 4 bases from V and 4 from J, leaving 21 bases between them. This CDR3 contains 17 residues. The CDR3 bases are TGCGCCAGCAGCCCGTCCTCTGGGGGGCTGATATACAATGAGCAGTTCTTC. Translating it yields CASSPSSGGLIYNEQFF.

There are a few counts of this clonotype. The chain uses TRBV7-9 and TRBJ2-1; TRBD2 agrees at 8 bases. Germline CDR1 SEHNR, CDR2 FQNEAQ (reference sequence). With V trimmed by 9 bases and J by 7 bases, 8 bases remained unmatched. The CDR3 has 13 residues. The CDR3 region has the DNA TGTGCCAGTGAGCGGGGGCTGTTGAATGAGCAGTTCTTC. Translated: CASERGLLNEQFF.

The chain employs TRBV12-3 or TRBV12-4 and TRBJ1-1; TRBD1 matches at 7 bases. The CDR3 has 14 amino acids. The V gene end was trimmed by 6 bases and the J gene end by 4 bases; junction bases not matched to a gene: 8. CDR3 in amino acids: CASRYNRGSTEAFF. As DNA, the CDR3 is TGTGCCAGCAGATACAACAGGGGTAGCACTGAAGCTTTCTTT.

The rearrangement uses TRBV9 and TRBJ1-5; D unresolved. CDR3 length: 15 amino acids. Germline V lookup: CDR1 SGDLS, CDR2 YYNGEE. V was pared by 4 bases and J by 2 bases, with 13 bases between. CDR3 protein: CASSWTDAGNQPQHF. CDR3 bases: TGTGCCAGCAGCTGGACTGACGCGGGCAATCAGCCCCAGCATTTT.